The 5 T cell receptor beta chains given below trace back to one sample, sequenced in a study of blood T cell repertoires in COVID-19. Sequencing used immunoSEQ multiplex PCR; TCRdb keeps in-frame clones, though not all of them. The sample lists under 300,000 clones, 70% to 90% occurring once. Sequencing input: peripheral blood. Receptors were obtained from a woman between 65 and 79 years old with acute or convalescent COVID-19.

The rearrangement joins TRBV30 to TRBJ1-5, with D possibly being TRBD1 (5 bases). Germline V CDR1 and CDR2: GTSNPN, SVGIG (reference sequence). The CDR3 loop spans 14 amino acids. V was pared by 8 bases and J by 2 bases, with 16 bases between. DNA of the CDR3: TGTGCCGGACGGGAGAGGGGAGGCAATCAGCCCCAGCATTTT. Translated: CAGRERGGNQPQHF.

The V gene is TRBV6-4, the J gene TRBJ2-2; 7 bases line up with TRBD1. The ends lost 6 bases at V and 0 bases at J; junction bases unmatched: 4. Germline assignment: CDR1 MRHNA and CDR2 SNTAGT. The CDR3 extends over 15 amino acids. CDR3 coding DNA: TGTGCCAGCAGCCCCGGGACAGCGAACACCGGGGAGCTGTTTTTT. It encodes CASSPGTANTGELFF.

This clone appeared a few times. Other DNA sequences of this sample code for an identical CDR3. The V and J genes are TRBV5-1 and TRBJ1-2; no definite D call. This CDR3 region has 12 residues. CDR1 is SGHRS, CDR2 YFSETQ, per germline. V was cut by 4 bases and J by 1 base, with 5 bases left in between. CDR3 in amino acids: CASSLSNYGYTF. CDR3 bases: TGCGCCAGCAGCCTCAGTAACTATGGCTACACCTTC. Full variable domain (outside the CDR3, taken from reference TRBV5-1 and TRBJ1-2): KAGVTQTPRYLIKTRGQQVTLSCSPISGHRSVSWYQQTPGQGLQFLFEYFSETQRNKGNFPGRFSGRQFSNSRSEMNVSTLELGDSALYLCASSLSNYGYTFGSGTRLTVV.

The rearrangement links TRBV18 to TRBJ1-1; tentatively, D is TRBD1 (5 bases). Trimming left V 0 bases short and J 0 bases short, with 11 bases between. The germline V gene encodes CDR1 KGHSH and CDR2 LQKENI. This CDR3 is built from 16 residues. The CDR3 coding sequence is TGTGCCAGCTCACCACCGGCAGGGTCTCTGAACACTGAAGCTTTCTTT. It specifies CASSPPAGSLNTEAFF.

The chain employs TRBV15 and TRBJ2-5; TRBD2 matches at 8 bases. CDR1 is LNHNV, CDR2 YYDKDF, per germline (reference sequence). The V and J ends lost 0 bases and 7 bases, in that order; junction bases with no gene match: 13. The CDR3 spans 17 residues. DNA of the CDR3: TGTGCCACCAGCAGAGATTCTGTGGCGGGGGGAGGCGGGACCCAGTACTTC. It encodes CATSRDSVAGGGGTQYF. The complete variable domain, with remaining parts taken from reference TRBV15 and TRBJ2-5, reads DAMVIQNPRYQVTQFGKPVTLSCSQTLNHNVMYWYQQKSSQAPKLLFHYYDKDFNNEADTPDNFQSRRPNTSFCFLDIRSPGLGDTAMYLCATSRDSVAGGGGTQYFGPGTRLLVL.